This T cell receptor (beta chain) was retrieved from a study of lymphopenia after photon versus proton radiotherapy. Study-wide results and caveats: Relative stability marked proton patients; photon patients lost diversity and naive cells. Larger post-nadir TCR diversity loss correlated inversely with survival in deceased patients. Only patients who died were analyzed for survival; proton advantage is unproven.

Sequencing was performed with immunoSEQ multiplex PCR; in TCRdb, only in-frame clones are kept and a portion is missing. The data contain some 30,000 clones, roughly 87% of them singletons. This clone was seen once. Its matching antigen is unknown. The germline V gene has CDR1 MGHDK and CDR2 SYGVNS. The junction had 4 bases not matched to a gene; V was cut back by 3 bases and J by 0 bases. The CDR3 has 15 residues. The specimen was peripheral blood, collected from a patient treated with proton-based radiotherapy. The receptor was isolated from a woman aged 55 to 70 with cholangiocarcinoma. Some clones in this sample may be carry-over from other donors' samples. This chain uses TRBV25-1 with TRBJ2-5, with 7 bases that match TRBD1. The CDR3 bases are TGTGCCAGCAGTGACGGGACAGAGTACCAAGAGACCCAGTACTTC. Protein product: CASSDGTEYQETQYF.